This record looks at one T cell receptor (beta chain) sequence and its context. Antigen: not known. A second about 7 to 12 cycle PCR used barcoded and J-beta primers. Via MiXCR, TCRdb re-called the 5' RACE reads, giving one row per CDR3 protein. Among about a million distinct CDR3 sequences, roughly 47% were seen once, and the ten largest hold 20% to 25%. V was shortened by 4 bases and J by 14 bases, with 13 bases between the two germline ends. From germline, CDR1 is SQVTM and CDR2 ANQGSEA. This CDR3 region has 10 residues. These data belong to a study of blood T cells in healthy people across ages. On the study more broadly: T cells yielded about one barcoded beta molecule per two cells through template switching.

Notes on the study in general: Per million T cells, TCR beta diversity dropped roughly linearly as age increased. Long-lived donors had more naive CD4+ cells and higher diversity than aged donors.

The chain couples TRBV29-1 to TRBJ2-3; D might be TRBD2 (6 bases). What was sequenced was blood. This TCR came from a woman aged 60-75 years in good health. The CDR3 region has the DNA TGCAGCGTTGGTCTAGCGCAGGTGTATTTT. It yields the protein CSVGLAQVYF.